This entry is about one TCR beta chain. This clonotype appeared many times. No antigen is known for it. Base quality data are lacking; no much larger clone is found one base away. Sequencing used an Illumina NovaSeq 6000. cDNA libraries for TCRalpha and TCRbeta were prepared by 5'RACE using constant-segment primers, with sample barcodes and unique molecular identifiers added. RNA was extracted from every sample with Trizol reagent. Libraries were amplified in two PCR steps, with a second sample barcode and Illumina TruSeq adapters added in the second step. Libraries were sequenced on an Illumina NovaSeq with 2 x 150 bp paired-end reads. As for the authors' bioinformatics: The reads were demultiplexed and collapsed into UMI-guided consensus sequences using migec v1.2.7. Using mixcr v2.1.11, the UMI consensuses were aligned to TRA and TRB V and J templates and assembled into clonotypes. Expanded or contracted clonotypes were those called significant by both edgeR and NoisET, with noise models trained on biological replicates. For edgeR calls, the thresholds were a false discovery rate-adjusted p below 0.01 and a log2 fold-change of 1. As an exploratory analysis of dynamics, max-normalized trajectories of the 1000 most abundant clonotypes were examined by PCA with hierarchical clustering. Separately sequenced CD4+ and CD8+ repertoires were used to assign the CD4 or CD8 phenotype of responding clones. TCRdb's own reprocessing of the public reads used fastp at Q25 and MiXCR and kept productive beta chains. CDR3 protein duplicates are merged, each entry listing the most common genes and DNA. TCRdb's processing, not the authors' own work, is the source of the V and J calls. This sample lists approximately 340,000 distinct CDR3 sequences; about 16% were detected once. Around 22% of the sample lies in the top ten.

Reading the germline V gene gives CDR1 SQVTM and CDR2 ANQGSEA. The junction carries 12 bases between V and J, which are trimmed by 2 bases and 5 bases respectively. The CDR3 measures 13 amino acids from cysteine to phenylalanine. Only the CDR3 part of the read is kept: 39 bases, read in frame from the first base. Ficoll-Paque density gradient centrifugation was used to isolate PBMCs. These data originate in a study of T-cell memory formation after mild COVID-19 (dated by TCRdb to the early 2020s). Some background on the complete study: TCR sequence clusters from the two donors were found to be largely donor specific. The cohort was made up of two young adult volunteers, one female and one male, who were previously healthy. In a couple of donors, T-cell clones that expanded and contracted after mild COVID-19 were tracked by sequencing TCRalpha and TCRbeta repertoires over time.

Summary of the overall study and its limitations: Clones contracting from day 15 to 85 had balanced CD4/CD8 phenotypes, while a second wave expanding from day 15 to 37 was biased towards CD4+. Contracting CD4+ clones appeared mostly in the CM and EM memory subsets, whereas CD8+ clones were enriched in EMRA. Only a couple of mild cases were covered by the study, and larger cohorts that include severe cases with pre-infection samples were considered necessary. Whether the second-wave clones peaking on day 37 were SARS-CoV-2 specific was not confirmed. Some responding clones were detected in pre-infection memory, which suggested that pre-existing cross-reactive memory T cells had joined the SARS-CoV-2 response.

The chain is made from TRBV29-1 and TRBJ2-5; the D segment could be TRBD1, given 5 matching bases. The material sequenced was PBMCs or a T cell subset sorted from them (not recorded which). This TCR derives from a man younger than 35 who had mild COVID-19 (a few samples of this study predate the infection). The sample titles of this study are shuffled in the database, so cell type and time point are left out; the donor was told from shared clones. The nucleotide sequence reads as follows: TGCAGCGTTGAATGGGGCTCGTCCGAGACCCAGTACTTC. Translated, this gives CSVEWGSSETQYF.